Listed below are T cell receptor beta chains from one sample, sequenced in a study of shared T cell receptors in the human thymus. The table came from immunoSEQ multiplex PCR; TCRdb's copy has only in-frame clones and leaves some out. The sample has approximately 760,000 clones, approximately 85% seen once. These data are also associated with another study on human thymus T cells.

Sequencing was carried out using thymocytes. These receptors originate from a girl in the first two years of life with a congenital heart defect. CDR3s include the opening cysteine and the closing phenylalanine or tryptophan. D genes are given only for firm matches. Not all rows give a size; the values are once, few, many and, for expanded clones, a class.

clone size	V gene	J gene	D gene	CDR3 protein	CDR3 DNA
NA	TRBV15	TRBJ2-1	NA	CATSPQGAYNEQFF	TGTGCCACCAGCCCACAAGGGGCGTACAATGAGCAGTTCTTC
NA	TRBV9	TRBJ1-1	TRBD1	CASSVEEGQGNGTEAFF	TGTGCCAGCAGCGTAGAGGAGGGACAGGGGAATGGCACTGAAGCTTTCTTT
NA	TRBV28	TRBJ1-2	NA	CASRSLLDIYGYTF	TGTGCCAGCAGATCCCTTCTCGACATCTATGGCTACACCTTC
NA	TRBV6-1	TRBJ1-5	NA	CASSPPRTASQPQHF	TGTGCCAGCAGTCCCCCGCGGACTGCTTCGCAGCCCCAGCATTTT
few	TRBV28	TRBJ2-7	NA	CASSFHKTGQSYEQYF	TGTGCCAGCAGTTTCCACAAAACCGGACAGTCCTACGAGCAGTACTTC
NA	TRBV27	TRBJ2-1	TRBD2	CASSSSGDFSYNEQFF	TGTGCCAGCAGTTCAAGCGGGGATTTCTCCTACAATGAGCAGTTCTTC
NA	TRBV5-6	TRBJ2-4	NA	CASSLAGGGEAKNIQYF	TGTGCCAGCAGCTTGGCTGGCGGGGGCGAGGCCAAAAACATTCAGTACTTC
few	TRBV7-2	TRBJ2-1	TRBD2	CASSGRTSGLFVNEQFF	TGTGCCAGCAGCGGACGGACTAGCGGCCTCTTTGTCAATGAGCAGTTCTTC
NA	TRBV5-6	TRBJ1-2	TRBD1	CASSVDRGYGYTF	TGTGCCAGCAGCGTTGACAGGGGGTACGGCTACACCTTC
NA	TRBV5-6	TRBJ2-7	TRBD2	CASSLPRTSGARSYEQYF	TGTGCCAGCAGCTTGCCCCGGACTAGCGGGGCGCGATCCTACGAGCAGTACTTC
NA	TRBV7-6	TRBJ2-3	NA	CASSLSGPPVLGRIGADTQYF	TGTGCCAGCAGCTTAAGTGGGCCCCCGGTCCTGGGCAGGATCGGGGCAGATACGCAGTATTTT
once	TRBV28	TRBJ1-2	TRBD1	CASTRRGDRTTHGAYGYTF	TGTGCCAGCACCCGAAGAGGGGACAGAACTACCCATGGAGCCTATGGCTACACCTTC